This is a list of T cell receptor beta chains from one sample in a study of blood T cell repertoires in COVID-19. This table comes from immunoSEQ multiplex PCR, and its TCRdb copy is limited to in-frame clones, with some not included. This table holds under 250,000 clones, around 86% found once. The sample consisted of PBMCs or T cells enriched from blood (not recorded which). Receptors were obtained from a man aged 40-50 years who had recovered from COVID-19. Both conserved end residues are part of each CDR3. The order of the fields is CDR3 DNA, CDR3 protein, clone size, V gene, D gene, J gene. The D gene is left open where the match is weak. Clone size is not always given. Where it is, it says once, few, many or a class for expanded clones.

DNA: TGTGCCGCGGACAGGGGGCCGTACGAGCAGTACTTC
CDR3: CAADRGPYEQYF
size: -
V: TRBV28
D: TRBD1
J: TRBJ2-7

DNA: TGCAGCGTTGAGATGACTAGCTCTTATCCCGGGGAGACCCAGTACTTC
CDR3: CSVEMTSSYPGETQYF
size: -
V: TRBV29-1
D: TRBD2
J: TRBJ2-5

DNA: TGCAGCGTCGGGACTAGCGGGGGCTATGGATTAGCCGGGGAGCTGTTTTTT
CDR3: CSVGTSGGYGLAGELFF
size: -
V: TRBV29-1
D: TRBD2
J: TRBJ2-2

DNA: TGTGCCAGTAGGTTCGAGGGACTAGTCGAAAACATTCAGTACTTC
CDR3: CASRFEGLVENIQYF
size: -
V: TRBV19
D: TRBD2
J: TRBJ2-4

DNA: TGTGCCAGCAGCCCCCCGAAGGCGCGGAGCACCGGGGAGCTGTTTTTT
CDR3: CASSPPKARSTGELFF
size: -
V: TRBV7-2
D: -
J: TRBJ2-2

DNA: TGTGCCAGCAGCTTAGCGCTACCAGCGGGCTCCTACAATGAGCAGTTCTTC
CDR3: CASSLALPAGSYNEQFF
size: -
V: TRBV7-2
D: -
J: TRBJ2-1

DNA: TGTGCCAGCAGTGAACCCCCCTTGTTTTGGCAGTACTTC
CDR3: CASSEPPLFWQYF
size: once
V: TRBV6-1
D: -
J: TRBJ2-7

DNA: TGTGCCAGCACCGGGAGGACTGAAGCTTTCTTT
CDR3: CASTGRTEAFF
size: -
V: TRBV12-3/TRBV12-4
D: -
J: TRBJ1-1

DNA: TGTGCCAGCAGCCAAGATCAAGGGGGAGACTCCTACGAGCAGTACTTC
CDR3: CASSQDQGGDSYEQYF
size: -
V: TRBV4-2
D: -
J: TRBJ2-7

DNA: TGTGCCAGCACACCTCAGGTATCGGAAGCTTTCTTT
CDR3: CASTPQVSEAFF
size: many
V: TRBV11-1
D: -
J: TRBJ1-1

DNA: TGTGCCAGCAGTTTCCTTGATTCACCCCTCCACTTT
CDR3: CASSFLDSPLHF
size: -
V: TRBV27
D: -
J: TRBJ1-6

DNA: TGTGCCAGCAGCACCAGGACAGGGGGTAATGAGCAGTACTTC
CDR3: CASSTRTGGNEQYF
size: -
V: TRBV13
D: TRBD1
J: TRBJ2-7

DNA: TGTGCCAGCAGCTTATTGAGGAACACCGGGGAGCTGTTTTTT
CDR3: CASSLLRNTGELFF
size: -
V: TRBV7-2
D: -
J: TRBJ2-2

DNA: TGTGCCAGCACCTCGGGTCGGGGGGCCTTTGACGAGCAGTACTTC
CDR3: CASTSGRGAFDEQYF
size: -
V: TRBV6-5
D: -
J: TRBJ2-7

DNA: TGTGCCAGCTCACTATACAGGGACTATAATTCACCCCTCCACTTT
CDR3: CASSLYRDYNSPLHF
size: -
V: TRBV18
D: -
J: TRBJ1-6

DNA: TGTGCCAGCAGGACCATACAGGGTGTCGGAGAAAAACTGTTTTTT
CDR3: CASRTIQGVGEKLFF
size: -
V: TRBV27
D: -
J: TRBJ1-4

DNA: TGTGCCAGCTCCACAAACAGACCGGGACAGGGGACCCTGTCGGGGACCCTCCACTTT
CDR3: CASSTNRPGQGTLSGTLHF
size: few
V: TRBV18
D: TRBD1
J: TRBJ1-6

DNA: TGTGCCAGCAGTTCTCCAGGGCGGGGAAACACCATATATTTT
CDR3: CASSSPGRGNTIYF
size: -
V: TRBV6-5
D: -
J: TRBJ1-3

DNA: TGTGCCAGTGACAGGGGGCAGGTGGGCAATCAGCCCCAGCATTTT
CDR3: CASDRGQVGNQPQHF
size: -
V: TRBV19
D: TRBD1
J: TRBJ1-5

DNA: TGTGCCAGCAGTTTAGAGGCAGGGGGCGCAAAGACCCAGTACTTC
CDR3: CASSLEAGGAKTQYF
size: -
V: TRBV27
D: TRBD1
J: TRBJ2-5

DNA: TGTGCCAGCAGCTTACGGGGGGCCATGAGCTCCTACAATGAGCAGTTCTTC
CDR3: CASSLRGAMSSYNEQFF
size: -
V: TRBV11-2
D: -
J: TRBJ2-1

DNA: TGTGCCACCCAGCGGGACCCGTCCGATAGGGAGACCCAGTACTTC
CDR3: CATQRDPSDRETQYF
size: -
V: TRBV15
D: TRBD2
J: TRBJ2-5

DNA: TGTGCCAGCAGCCAAGATCCCACAGGGGGGAATGAGCAGTTCTTC
CDR3: CASSQDPTGGNEQFF
size: once
V: TRBV4-2
D: TRBD1
J: TRBJ2-1

DNA: TGTGCCAGCAGCTTATCCGGGACTAGCATCGGGAATGAGCAGTTCTTC
CDR3: CASSLSGTSIGNEQFF
size: -
V: TRBV5-6
D: TRBD2
J: TRBJ2-1

DNA: TGTGCCATCAGCCTGGGACAGAATGAGCAGTTCTTC
CDR3: CAISLGQNEQFF
size: -
V: TRBV10-3
D: TRBD1
J: TRBJ2-1

DNA: TGTGCCAGCAGTGATGGGGACAGGGTCGGCTACACCTTC
CDR3: CASSDGDRVGYTF
size: -
V: TRBV6-4
D: TRBD1
J: TRBJ1-2

DNA: TGTGCCAGCAGACCCCGGGGAGGGGACTACGAGCAGTACTTC
CDR3: CASRPRGGDYEQYF
size: few
V: TRBV27
D: TRBD2
J: TRBJ2-7

DNA: TGTGCCAGTACCCCCGGGACTAGCTGGAAAACCGGGGAGCTGTTTTTT
CDR3: CASTPGTSWKTGELFF
size: -
V: TRBV19
D: TRBD2
J: TRBJ2-2

DNA: TGTGCCAGCAGTGATCTTTCAACAGGCCATAACTATGGCTACACCTTC
CDR3: CASSDLSTGHNYGYTF
size: once
V: TRBV25-1
D: -
J: TRBJ1-2

DNA: TGTGCCAGCAGCAATCTACAGATTTACTATGGCTACACCTTC
CDR3: CASSNLQIYYGYTF
size: -
V: TRBV2
D: -
J: TRBJ1-2

DNA: TGCGCCAGCAGCTCGGGACACGGCGATAATTCACCCCTCCACTTT
CDR3: CASSSGHGDNSPLHF
size: -
V: TRBV5-1
D: -
J: TRBJ1-6

DNA: TGTGCCAGCCGCAGACAGGGGGCGTATGGCTACACCTTC
CDR3: CASRRQGAYGYTF
size: -
V: TRBV6-5
D: TRBD1
J: TRBJ1-2

DNA: TGTGCCAGCAGTGAAGCGCGTGAGCAGTACTTC
CDR3: CASSEAREQYF
size: -
V: TRBV6-1
D: -
J: TRBJ2-7

DNA: TGTGCCACAACAGACAGAACCCTAGATTCACCCCTCCACTTT
CDR3: CATTDRTLDSPLHF
size: -
V: TRBV10-3
D: -
J: TRBJ1-6

DNA: TGTGCCAGCAGACGACAGGGGGCAGAGACTGAAGCTTTCTTT
CDR3: CASRRQGAETEAFF
size: -
V: TRBV5-4
D: TRBD1
J: TRBJ1-1

DNA: TGTGCCAGCAGCGAGCCGGACACAGGGGGAGCAGAGACCCAGTACTTC
CDR3: CASSEPDTGGAETQYF
size: -
V: TRBV9
D: TRBD1
J: TRBJ2-5

DNA: TGTGCCACCAGCAGAGAGTATGCAGGGGGTGATTCACCCCTCCACTTT
CDR3: CATSREYAGGDSPLHF
size: -
V: TRBV15
D: TRBD1
J: TRBJ1-6

DNA: TGTGCCAGCAGCACTTACGGGTCCTACAATGAGCAGTTCTTC
CDR3: CASSTYGSYNEQFF
size: few
V: TRBV9
D: -
J: TRBJ2-1

DNA: TGTGCCAGCAGTTTCCCCGTAGATGGAAACACCATATATTTT
CDR3: CASSFPVDGNTIYF
size: few
V: TRBV28
D: -
J: TRBJ1-3

DNA: TGTGCCAGCAGTTTAGGGGACAGGGAGTCAACTGAAGCTTTCTTT
CDR3: CASSLGDRESTEAFF
size: -
V: TRBV28
D: TRBD1
J: TRBJ1-1

DNA: TGTGCCAGCAGTCTTGGACAGCCGAAGACCCAGTACTTC
CDR3: CASSLGQPKTQYF
size: -
V: TRBV7-9
D: -
J: TRBJ2-5

DNA: TGTGCCACCAGTGATTCTAGCATAGCGAACACCGGGGAGCTGTTTTTT
CDR3: CATSDSSIANTGELFF
size: -
V: TRBV24-1
D: -
J: TRBJ2-2

DNA: TGTGCCAGCAGCTTAGACTTACAGGGTGTCCACGAGCAGTACTTC
CDR3: CASSLDLQGVHEQYF
size: -
V: TRBV7-8
D: -
J: TRBJ2-7